The 7 T cell receptor beta chains in this list originate from one sample, sequenced in a study of high-grade serous ovarian cancer treatment subgroups. The table came from immunoSEQ multiplex PCR; TCRdb's copy has only in-frame clones and leaves some out. The sample includes approximately 30,000 clones, about 86% of them seen just once. Tumor tissue was taken before any definitive surgery or chemotherapy was given. The sample taken for sequencing was tumor tissue. All receptors derive from a human donor with high-grade serous ovarian cancer.

The rearrangement uses TRBV11-2 and TRBJ2-7; 13 nucleotides align to TRBD2. Germline trimming cut 5 bases from V and 2 bases from J; bases unmatched to any gene: 3. The CDR3 sequence is 15 residues long. Germline lookup yields CDR1 SGHAT and CDR2 FQNNGV. CDR3 amino acids: CASSLTSGGAYEQYF. In DNA, the CDR3 is TGTGCCAGCAGCCTTACTAGCGGGGGGGCCTACGAGCAGTACTTC. Combining the CDR3 with reference TRBV11-2 and TRBJ2-7 gives the whole variable domain EAGVAQSPRYKIIEKRQSVAFWCNPISGHATLYWYQQILGQGPKLLIQFQNNGVVDDSQLPKDRFSAERLKGVDSTLKIQPAKLEDSAVYLCASSLTSGGAYEQYFGPGTRLTVT.

The rearrangement links TRBV29-1 to TRBJ2-3; the match to TRBD2 covers 8 bases. The CDR3 has 14 residues. The germline V gene encodes CDR1 SQVTM and CDR2 ANQGSEA. Losses at the gene ends were 6 bases for V and 4 bases for J; bases not matched to a gene: 9. The CDR3: CSVAGLVFSDTQYF. The CDR3, as DNA: TGCAGCGTGGCGGGACTAGTATTTTCAGATACGCAGTATTTT.

The V and J genes are TRBV4-1 and TRBJ2-7, with D perhaps being TRBD1 or TRBD2 (6 bases each). In germline, CDR1 is MGHRA, CDR2 YSYEKL. Trimming removed 0 bases at V and 0 bases at J, with 12 bases between. This CDR3 spans 16 amino acids. The CDR3 is CASSQEGGSGSYEQYF. In nucleotides, the CDR3 is TGCGCCAGCAGCCAAGAAGGGGGTAGCGGCTCCTACGAGCAGTACTTC.

The gene calls are TRBV5-1 and TRBJ2-7; D tentatively fits TRBD1 or TRBD2 (5 bases each). Germline CDR1 is SGHRS and CDR2 is YFSETQ. The CDR3 sequence is 15 residues long. The V end lost 4 bases, the J end lost 2 bases, and 16 bases lay between the germline ends. CDR3 nucleotide sequence: TGCGCCAGCAGCCCCCGCTTGGGGACCCCCTACGAGCAGTACTTC. Translating gives CASSPRLGTPYEQYF.

This clone was picked up one time. This sequence joins TRBV7-9 and TRBJ2-7; 10 bases are a match to TRBD1. J gave up 6 bases and V 5 bases, and 10 bases lay outside the gene matches. The CDR3 is 15 amino acids. The germline V gene has CDR1 SEHNR and CDR2 FQNEAQ (reference sequence). The CDR3 region is CASSLGTGEGREQYF. Written as DNA, the CDR3 is TGTGCCAGCAGCCTAGGGACAGGGGAGGGTCGCGAGCAGTACTTC.

The chain links TRBV9 to TRBJ1-2; D unclear. V was cut by 5 bases and J by 7 bases, with 24 bases left in between. The CDR3 runs to 16 residues. Germline V gives CDR1 SGDLS, CDR2 YYNGEE. Written as DNA, the CDR3 is TGTGCCAGCAGTGAATACGCAGGAGGGTCAAGCGTTGGCTACACCTTC. As protein: CASSEYAGGSSVGYTF.

The V call is TRBV9, the J call TRBJ2-1; D is unclear. CDR1 and CDR2 (germline): SGDLS, YYNGEE. The CDR3 is 16 amino acids. Trimming cost V 0 bases and J 1 base, with 11 bases left between them. CDR3 nucleotides: TGTGCCAGCAGCGTAGGAGTTACGCGATCCTACAATGAGCAGTTCTTC. This codes for CASSVGVTRSYNEQFF.